This T cell receptor beta chain was profiled in a study of blood T cell repertoires in COVID-19. Study-level information: The study drew acute and convalescent COVID-19 samples from the United States, Italy and Spain. PBMCs, B-cell-depleted T cells, or T cells provided the cDNA or gDNA that made up the material.

As handled by the study authors: Quantification of nucleated cells was approximated via reference gene primer amplification. Sequencing was performed with immunoSEQ multiplex PCR; in TCRdb, only in-frame clones are kept and a portion is missing. The V and J calls and clone size were taken over from that table, and D and trimming were inferred from the DNA. The data contain about 120,000 clones, 65% to 90% of them seen just once; the ten biggest clones take up about 12%. There are 11 residues in the CDR3. V lost 4 bases, J lost 15 bases, and 13 bases lay in between. Per the germline V gene, CDR1 is SGHTA and CDR2 is FQGNSA.

The rearrangement links TRBV7-2 to TRBJ2-1, with D possibly matching TRBD1 (6 bases). Material for sequencing was peripheral blood. The TCR originated in a human donor in a cohort sampled during active COVID-19. This chain's CDR3 is CASSSDRRRFF. Here the CDR3 DNA reads TGTGCCAGCAGCTCCGACAGGCGCCGGTTCTTC.